This T cell receptor beta chain was recorded in a study of glioma-infiltrating T cells after dendritic cell vaccination. The overall study: Patients had newly diagnosed or recurrent glioblastoma and received dendritic cell vaccines.

This CDR3 is built from 15 residues. Germline CDR1 reads SGHTA; CDR2 reads FQGNSA. The V gene lost 6 bases and the J gene lost 5 bases, with 18 bases spanning the gap. Input was around 1.9 ug genomic DNA, or all available if less. Some clones are missing from TCRdb's copy, which holds only in-frame ones; the method was immunoSEQ multiplex PCR. The repertoire includes about 65,000 clones, roughly 86% of them detected once, and approximately 10% sits in the top ten. Time point of the sample: after dendritic cell vaccination, including at tumor progression/relapse. PBMC were collected before vaccination, two weeks after the third vaccination, and at progression.

Sequenced material: blood, taken after dendritic cell vaccination. This chain links TRBV7-2 with TRBJ2-3; possibly TRBD2 for D (6 bases). The TCR comes from a human donor with glioblastoma. CDR3 sequence (DNA): TGTGCCAGCAGTTTAAGCGGGCGGGGATTAGATACGCAGTATTTT. Protein sequence: CASSLSGRGLDTQYF.